This TCR beta chain appears in the sequencing data of a study of T cell responses to AZD1222 COVID-19 vaccine. The study's findings and limits: Only five or six people who got AZD1222 tested seropositive at baseline. Nearly half of unique spike-specific TCRs reportedly avoided B.1.351 and B.1.1.7 mutated regions. Dominant CD4 TCR responses targeted spike regions 160-218 and 743-854. The peak T cell response came first, and repertoires were sampled only after it.

In regard to this clone: Its antigen is currently unknown.

The germline gives CDR1 SGHTS, CDR2 YDEGEE. CDR3 length equals 16 residues. V was pared by 3 bases and J by 2 bases, with 12 bases between. TCRdb's table, derived via immunoSEQ multiplex PCR, lists solely in-frame clones and lacks some. The sample records 95,000 to 100,000 clones, almost 90% being singletons. This TCR derives from an adult who received the AZD1222 COVID-19 vaccine. Source: peripheral blood, taken 28 days after the second AZD1222 dose. The V and J genes are TRBV5-8 and TRBJ1-6, with no clear D. CDR3 in amino acids: CASSSLWATYNSPLHF. DNA for the CDR3: TGTGCCAGCAGCTCGCTCTGGGCCACCTATAATTCACCCCTCCACTTT.